The 9 T cell receptor beta chains in this list originate from one sample, sequenced in a study of spatial heterogeneity in lung cancer. Time point indicated: blood at routine non-recurrence follow-up after resection. Whole RNA from tumor, nontumor lung or frozen PBMC was sequenced unsorted. TCRdb re-called the 5' RACE reads through MiXCR, storing one row per CDR3 protein. The data show about 120,000 distinct CDR3 sequences, 9.5% to 15% seen once. This specimen consisted of PBMCs, obtained at follow-up. Source of these receptors: a male donor with early-stage non-small cell lung cancer.

This chain uses TRBV7-3 with TRBJ2-2, with a weak D call TRBD1 (6 bases). The CDR3 totals 14 residues. Germline V CDR1 and CDR2: SGHTA, FQGTGA. Trimming shortened V by 5 bases and J by 5 bases, and 12 bases separated the two germline ends. Here the CDR3 DNA reads TGTGCCAGCAGCGATAACAGGGATACCGGGGAGCTGTTTTTT. Protein: CASSDNRDTGELFF. Together with reference TRBV7-3 and TRBJ2-2, the CDR3 gives the full variable domain: GAGVSQTPSNKVTEKGKYVELRCDPISGHTALYWYRQSLGQGPEFLIYFQGTGAADDSGLPNDRFFAVRPEGSVSTLKIQRTERGDSAVYLCASSDNRDTGELFFGEGSRLTVL.

This clonotype was found a few times. CDR3 residues: CASSWGYSSYEQYF. The DNA of the CDR3 is TGTGCCAGCAGCTGGGGGTATAGCTCCTACGAGCAGTACTTC. This chain joins TRBV7-9 and TRBJ2-7; perhaps D is TRBD1 or TRBD2 (5 bases each). Trimming removed 4 bases at V and 0 bases at J, with 10 bases between. CDR3 length: 14 residues. Germline V gene data show CDR1 as SEHNR and CDR2 as FQNEAQ (reference sequence).

The chain joins TRBV15 to TRBJ1-2; 8 nucleotides align to TRBD1. The V gene end was trimmed by 4 bases and the J gene end by 2 bases; junction bases not matched to a gene: 6. CDR1 is LNHNV, CDR2 YYDKDF, per germline (reference sequence). This CDR3 is built from 15 residues. CDR3 sequence (DNA): TGTGCCACCAGCAACCAACAGGGGGGGAACTATGGCTACACCTTC. As protein: CATSNQQGGNYGYTF. Full variable domain (missing parts from reference TRBV15 and TRBJ1-2): DAMVIQNPRYQVTQFGKPVTLSCSQTLNHNVMYWYQQKSSQAPKLLFHYYDKDFNNEADTPDNFQSRRPNTSFCFLDIRSPGLGDTAMYLCATSNQQGGNYGYTFGSGTRLTVV.

This rearrangement joins TRBV20-1 to TRBJ2-5; 16 positions agree with TRBD2. CDR3 size: 15 residues. CDR1 is DFQATT and CDR2 is SNEGSKA in the germline V gene (reference sequence). V dropped 6 bases and J dropped 4; count of bases not matched to a gene: 5. CDR3 in amino acids: CSAGTSGGARETQYF. The CDR3 DNA reads as TGCAGTGCAGGGACTAGCGGGGGGGCTAGAGAGACCCAGTACTTC.

This clonotype was found a few times. The rearrangement joins TRBV30 to TRBJ1-1, with D possibly being TRBD1 (5 bases). The CDR3 loop spans 13 amino acids. The germline V gene encodes CDR1 GTSNPN and CDR2 SVGIG (reference sequence). Trimming took 2 bases from V and 7 from J, leaving 14 bases between them. CDR3 in amino acids: CAWSWTLSSEAFF. Here the CDR3 DNA reads TGTGCCTGGAGTTGGACACTCTCCAGTGAAGCTTTCTTT.

This clonotype showed up many times. The chain is built from TRBV29-1 and TRBJ2-5; D might be TRBD1 (5 bases). Germline V gene lookup returns CDR1 SQVTM and CDR2 ANQGSEA. The V gene lost 3 bases and the J gene lost 0 bases, with 17 bases spanning the gap. The CDR3 length is 16 residues. CDR3 sequence: CSVEGPLGPYQETQYF. The CDR3 DNA is TGCAGCGTTGAGGGGCCGCTGGGCCCGTACCAAGAGACCCAGTACTTC.

The sample holds many counts of this clonotype. The chain has TRBV20-1 and TRBJ2-6; 8 positions match TRBD2. The CDR3 contains 16 residues. The V segment lost 3 bases and the J segment 0 bases; nucleotides outside the gene matches: 4. Germline CDR1 DFQATT, CDR2 SNEGSKA (reference sequence). This CDR3 is CSARKAGDSGANVLTF. For the CDR3, the DNA is TGCAGTGCTAGGAAAGCGGGGGACTCTGGGGCCAACGTCCTGACTTTC.

The chain has TRBV6-2 or TRBV6-3 and TRBJ1-5, with D possibly being TRBD1 (6 bases). CDR3 length equals 15 residues. V shed 0 bases and J shed 6 bases, with 12 bases lying between them. CDR1 is MNHEY, CDR2 SVGEGT, per germline. The DNA of the CDR3 is TGTGCCAGCAGTTACTCGGGGGGGGCTGGTCAGCCCCAGCATTTT. Protein: CASSYSGGAGQPQHF.

This clonotype was detected many times. This rearrangement joins TRBV28 to TRBJ2-1; tentative D call: TRBD2 (6 bases). CDR1 MDHEN and CDR2 SYDVKM come from the germline V gene. V was pared by 3 bases and J by 2 bases, with 11 bases between. This CDR3 contains 15 residues. The CDR3 here is CASSLEGSTYNEQFF. CDR3 bases: TGTGCCAGCAGTTTGGAGGGAAGTACCTACAATGAGCAGTTCTTC.